The sequence of this TCR beta chain was determined in a study of blood T cell repertoires in COVID-19. From germline, CDR1 is SGHAT and CDR2 FQNNGV. The CDR3 length is 14 residues. V was trimmed by 5 bases and J by 4 bases, leaving 12 bases between them. Per the original data handling: Estimated nucleated cell counts came from reference gene primer amplification. Sequencing was performed with immunoSEQ multiplex PCR; in TCRdb, only in-frame clones are kept and a portion is missing. That table is the source of V, J and clone size, and D and trimming were worked out from the DNA. Of roughly 250,000 clones detected, more than 70% appear once; the ten largest clones hold about 0.99%.

The genes are TRBV11-2 and TRBJ2-1, with D maybe TRBD2 (5 bases). Sequenced: peripheral blood. This clonotype originated in a woman between 35 and 50 years old who had recovered from COVID-19. The CDR3, as DNA: TGTGCCAGCAGCAATGGGCGGGCGTACAATGAGCAGTTCTTC. Protein product: CASSNGRAYNEQFF.